What follows are 27 T cell receptor beta chains derived from one specimen sequenced in a study of cytomegalovirus exposure and HLA in healthy donors (dated by TCRdb to about 2017). The protocol used for the library was the immunoSEQ multiplex PCR assay. For the multiplex PCR, a mixture combining 60 forward primers for TCR Vbeta segments and 13 reverse primers for TCR Jbeta segments was used. TCRdb limited this immuneACCESS table to in-frame rearrangements with V and J called. A share of clones is missing; checked studies link under half to unresolved V genes, and the rest is unexplained. This sample's listing comprises over 100,000 clones. Of the sample, over 1.5% falls within the top ten clones. Sample: PBMCs. The receptors come from a woman between 40 and 55 years old in good health and CMV-seropositive.

The rearrangement links TRBV19 to TRBJ2-1; 12 bases line up with TRBD2. J gave up 8 bases and V 3 bases, and 5 bases lay outside the gene matches. The CDR3 consists of 15 residues. Germline-derived CDR1 and CDR2 are LNHDA and SQIVND (reference sequence). The CDR3 sequence: CASSMTSGSFDEQFF. CDR3 sequence (DNA): TGTGCCAGTAGTATGACTAGCGGGAGTTTTGATGAGCAGTTCTTC.

The rearrangement uses TRBV15 and TRBJ2-5, with D perhaps matching TRBD1 (6 bases). Deletions cut 2 bases from V and 5 bases from J, with 18 bases between. The CDR3 has 16 residues. Germline-derived CDR1 and CDR2 are LNHNV and YYDKDF (reference sequence). The CDR3 sequence is CATSRYPGGRGETQYF. Here the CDR3 DNA reads TGTGCCACCAGCAGATACCCTGGGGGTAGGGGGGAGACCCAGTACTTC.

CDR3 DNA: TGTGCCACCAGCAGAGGTGCGCGCACAGATACGCAGTATTTT. Protein: CATSRGARTDTQYF. This chain uses TRBV15 with TRBJ2-3; D ambiguous. V was trimmed by 1 base and J by 1 base, leaving 6 bases between them. Germline CDR1 reads LNHNV; CDR2 reads YYDKDF (reference sequence). This CDR3 comprises 14 residues.

This chain's CDR3 is CASSLGAGIDNSPLHF. CDR3 sequence (DNA): TGTGCCAGCAGCTTGGGGGCAGGGATTGATAATTCACCCCTCCACTTT. The V call is TRBV5-4, the J call TRBJ1-6; D perhaps matches TRBD1 (5 bases). The germline CDR1 and CDR2 sequences are SGHNT and YYREEE (reference sequence). Trimming left V 0 bases short and J 5 bases short, with 12 bases between. This CDR3 contains 16 residues.

V and J are TRBV5-1 and TRBJ2-7; D not certain. This CDR3 has 13 residues. Trimming shortened V by 5 bases and J by 2 bases, and 11 bases separated the two germline ends. The germline V gene encodes CDR1 SGHRS and CDR2 YFSETQ. In nucleotides, the CDR3 is TGCGCCAGCAGTTCTGACGGAGCCTACGAGCAGTACTTC. Its translation is CASSSDGAYEQYF.

The rearrangement joins TRBV10-3 to TRBJ2-5, with 7 nucleotides matching TRBD1. With V trimmed by 1 base and J by 5 bases, 7 bases remained unmatched. The germline CDR1 and CDR2 sequences are ENHRY and SYGVKD. The CDR3 is 15 amino acids. The DNA for the CDR3 is TGTGCCATCAGTGAGTTTAGGGGGCCGAAGGAGACCCAGTACTTC. This sequence encodes CAISEFRGPKETQYF.

This chain uses TRBV2 with TRBJ1-1; D is perhaps TRBD1 (6 bases). Germline lookup yields CDR1 SNHLY and CDR2 FYNNEI. This CDR3 region has 11 residues. Trimming removed 6 bases at V and 8 bases at J, with 10 bases between. CDR3 loop: CASRVQGEAFF. DNA for the CDR3: TGTGCCAGCAGAGTACAGGGAGAAGCTTTCTTT.

This chain links TRBV15 with TRBJ2-5; the D is unclear. The ends were cut back, 0 bases at V and 4 bases at J, with 12 bases in the middle. The CDR3 runs 15 residues. The germline gives CDR1 LNHNV, CDR2 YYDKDF (reference sequence). As DNA, the CDR3 is TGTGCCACCAGCAGAGATCTCTTTGGCACAGAGACCCAGTACTTC. Amino acid sequence: CATSRDLFGTETQYF.

The genes are TRBV4-3 and TRBJ2-1; a weak D match, TRBD2 (6 bases). Deletions cut 0 bases from V and 7 bases from J, with 13 bases between. The CDR3 loop spans 15 amino acids. The germline V gene encodes CDR1 LGHNA and CDR2 YSLEER. This CDR3 reads CASSQDLAVKNEQFF. In DNA form, the CDR3 reads TGCGCCAGCAGCCAAGATTTAGCGGTGAAGAATGAGCAGTTCTTC.

The V gene is TRBV5-1, the J gene TRBJ1-1, with D uncertain. The CDR3 loop spans 14 amino acids. The germline gives CDR1 SGHRS, CDR2 YFSETQ. V lost 2 bases and J lost 2, with 10 bases in between. CDR3 coding DNA: TGCGCCAGCAGCTTAACAGAGTTCAACACTGAAGCTTTCTTT. Amino acid sequence: CASSLTEFNTEAFF.

CDR3 protein: CASQQGTQFF. The CDR3 DNA sequence: TGTGCCAGTCAACAGGGTACTCAGTTCTTC. The chain links TRBV28 to TRBJ2-7; tentatively, D is TRBD1 (6 bases). Matching the DNA end better, TRBJ2-1 makes the J call doubtful. This CDR3 comprises 10 residues. Germline values: CDR1 MDHEN, CDR2 SYDVKM.

The chain couples TRBV5-6 to TRBJ2-1; TRBD1 is a possible D gene (5 bases). The CDR3 extends over 14 amino acids. Trimming shortened V by 2 bases and J by 5 bases, and 11 bases separated the two germline ends. Germline V CDR1 and CDR2: SGHDT, YYEEEE. DNA of the CDR3: TGTGCCAGCAGCTTCGACAGAAGAAACAATGAGCAGTTCTTC. Its protein product is CASSFDRRNNEQFF.

This chain connects TRBV7-8 to TRBJ1-3; no clear D gene. V gave up 5 bases and J gave up 2 bases, with 16 bases separating them. Germline V gene sequence: CDR1 SGHVS, CDR2 FQNEAQ. This CDR3 is 16 amino acids long. The CDR3: CASSPEGRPPGNTIYF. The CDR3 DNA reads as TGTGCCAGCAGCCCTGAAGGGAGACCTCCTGGAAACACCATATATTTT.

V is TRBV9 and J is TRBJ2-3, with D uncertain. Trimming left V 0 bases short and J 5 bases short, with 13 bases between. There are 15 residues in the CDR3. Germline V CDR1 and CDR2: SGDLS, YYNGEE. The chain's CDR3 is CASSVVGSAEDTQYF. CDR3 nucleotide sequence: TGTGCCAGCAGCGTAGTGGGTTCCGCGGAAGATACGCAGTATTTT.

This chain joins TRBV5-5 and TRBJ1-5, with D possibly being TRBD1 (6 bases). Trimming left V 4 bases short and J 0 bases short, with 17 bases between. Germline assignment: CDR1 SGHKS and CDR2 YYEKEE (reference sequence). This CDR3 has 17 amino acids. CDR3 nucleotide sequence: TGTGCCAGCAGCATAACCGGGACACTTAATAGCAATCAGCCCCAGCATTTT. Encoded protein: CASSITGTLNSNQPQHF.

J is TRBJ2-1 and V is TRBV19; D may be TRBD1 (5 bases). Germline CDR1 reads LNHDA; CDR2 reads SQIVND (reference sequence). The V and J ends lost 4 bases and 4 bases respectively, with 14 bases between them. The CDR3 has 15 amino acids. The CDR3 nucleotides read TGTGCCAGTAGTAGAACAGGAGACCCATACAATGAGCAGTTCTTC. The encoded protein is CASSRTGDPYNEQFF.

V and J are TRBV7-8 and TRBJ2-7; D might be TRBD2 (5 bases). CDR3 size: 15 residues. The germline V and J ends were trimmed by 1 base and 6 bases, with 16 bases remaining between them. The V gene's germline CDR1 is SGHVS and CDR2 FQNEAQ. CDR3 protein: CASSLVPGVRGEQYF. CDR3 nucleotide sequence: TGTGCCAGCAGCTTAGTCCCCGGGGTCCGGGGCGAGCAGTACTTC.

The rearrangement links TRBV27 to TRBJ2-5; D might be TRBD2 (5 bases). CDR3 size: 15 residues. Germline CDR1 MNHEY, CDR2 SMNVEV (reference sequence). Trimming cost V 5 bases and J 5 bases, with 18 bases left between them. The CDR3 loop reads CASSPTRTQRETQYF. CDR3 sequence (DNA): TGTGCCAGCAGTCCCACCCGGACTCAGCGGGAGACCCAGTACTTC.

The gene calls are TRBV10-3 and TRBJ2-3, with 8 bases aligning to TRBD2. Germline CDR1 is ENHRY and CDR2 is SYGVKD. There are 17 residues in the CDR3. After removal of 10 bases from V and 1 base from J, the junction contained 16 bases not matched to a gene. CDR3: CASGGKRESSGTDTQYF. The CDR3 DNA follows: TGTGCCAGCGGAGGGAAGCGGGAGAGCAGTGGCACAGATACGCAGTATTTT.

The chain couples TRBV11-1 to TRBJ2-7; D perhaps matches TRBD2 (6 bases). Trimming removed 5 bases at V and 3 bases at J, with 17 bases between. The CDR3 is 15 residues long. Germline V gives CDR1 SGHAT, CDR2 FQDESV (reference sequence). The CDR3 coding sequence is TGTGCCAGCAGCCCCCGTCGACTAGAAGGCTACGAGCAGTACTTC. Translated, it gives CASSPRRLEGYEQYF. The entire variable domain, with the rest obtained from reference TRBV11-1 and TRBJ2-7, is as follows: EAEVAQSPRYKITEKSQAVAFWCDPISGHATLYWYRQILGQGPELLVQFQDESVVDDSQLPKDRFSAERLKGVDSTLKIQPAELGDSAMYLCASSPRRLEGYEQYFGPGTRLTVT.

The rearrangement uses TRBV13 and TRBJ2-6; the D gene is possibly TRBD1 (5 bases). Trimming cost V 3 bases and J 1 base, with 7 bases left between them. The germline V gene encodes CDR1 PRHDT and CDR2 FYEKMQ (reference sequence). The CDR3 spans 15 residues. The CDR3 region is CASSFRVSGANVLTF. In nucleotides, the CDR3 is TGTGCCAGCAGCTTCAGGGTGTCTGGGGCCAACGTCCTGACTTTC.

V usage is TRBV19 and J usage is TRBJ1-5; D might be TRBD1 (5 bases). Germline lookup yields CDR1 LNHDA and CDR2 SQIVND (reference sequence). V dropped 1 base and J dropped 4 bases, with 14 bases sitting between them. The CDR3 is made up of 16 amino acids. The CDR3 bases are TGTGCCAGTAGTATAGTCGCCGGGGGAGGGAATCAGCCCCAGCATTTT. Encoded protein: CASSIVAGGGNQPQHF.

The genes are TRBV5-1 and TRBJ1-3; 10 bases are shared with TRBD1. Unmatched junction bases numbered 9, after V lost 3 bases and J lost 0 bases. Germline V gene data show CDR1 as SGHRS and CDR2 as YFSETQ. The CDR3 extends over 18 amino acids. CDR3 in DNA: TGCGCCAGCAGCTCTTTCGGACAGGGGGGGATCTCTGGAAACACCATATATTTT. Its protein product is CASSSFGQGGISGNTIYF. Combining the CDR3 with reference TRBV5-1 and TRBJ1-3 gives the whole variable domain KAGVTQTPRYLIKTRGQQVTLSCSPISGHRSVSWYQQTPGQGLQFLFEYFSETQRNKGNFPGRFSGRQFSNSRSEMNVSTLELGDSALYLCASSSFGQGGISGNTIYFGEGSWLTVV.

CDR3 nucleotides: TGTGCCGGGACCGGGACTAGGGGCACAGATACGCAGTATTTT. Its translation is CAGTGTRGTDTQYF. V gene TRBV19 combines with J gene TRBJ2-3, with 8 bases lining up with TRBD2. Per germline, CDR1 LNHDA and CDR2 SQIVND (reference sequence). V shed 11 bases, J shed 1 base, and the junction held 8 bases outside the gene matches. CDR3 length: 14 residues.

V usage is TRBV2 and J usage is TRBJ2-5; 11 nucleotides line up with TRBD2. Germline lookup yields CDR1 SNHLY and CDR2 FYNNEI. The CDR3 is made up of 16 amino acids. The ends lost 7 bases at V and 2 bases at J; junction bases unmatched: 9. The CDR3 loop reads CASTAGTSGLQETQYF. The DNA of the CDR3 is TGTGCCAGCACCGCTGGGACTAGCGGTTTACAAGAGACCCAGTACTTC.

The chain combines TRBV7-6 with TRBJ2-1; TRBD1 matches at 10 bases. Germline V gene lookup returns CDR1 SGHVS and CDR2 FNYEAQ. Trimming at V came to 5 bases and at J to 8 bases, leaving 3 bases not matched to a gene. This CDR3 has 13 amino acids. The CDR3 loop is CASSRDRGDEQFF. The CDR3 coding sequence is TGTGCCAGCAGCAGGGACAGGGGAGATGAGCAGTTCTTC.

This chain connects TRBV2 to TRBJ2-1, with 12 bases lining up with TRBD2. The germline V gene has CDR1 SNHLY and CDR2 FYNNEI. Trimming removed 5 bases from V and 2 bases from J; junction bases left unmatched: 4. The length of the CDR3 is 16 residues. CDR3 sequence reads: CASSQLAGGAYNEQFF. The DNA for the CDR3 is TGTGCCAGCAGTCAACTAGCGGGAGGCGCCTACAATGAGCAGTTCTTC.